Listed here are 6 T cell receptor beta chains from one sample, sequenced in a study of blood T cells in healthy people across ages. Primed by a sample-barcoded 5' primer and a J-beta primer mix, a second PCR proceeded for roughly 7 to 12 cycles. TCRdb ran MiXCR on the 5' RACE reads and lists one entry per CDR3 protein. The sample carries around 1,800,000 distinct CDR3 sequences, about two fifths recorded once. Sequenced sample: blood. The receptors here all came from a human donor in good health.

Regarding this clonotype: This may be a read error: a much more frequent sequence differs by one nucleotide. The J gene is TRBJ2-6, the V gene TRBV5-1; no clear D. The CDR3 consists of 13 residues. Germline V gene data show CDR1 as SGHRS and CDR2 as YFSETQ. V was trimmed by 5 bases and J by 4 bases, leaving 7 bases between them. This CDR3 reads CASREMGANVLTF. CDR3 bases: TGCGCCAGCAGGGAAATGGGGGCCAACGTCCTGACTTTC. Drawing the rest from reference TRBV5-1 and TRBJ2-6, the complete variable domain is KAGVTQTPRYLIKTRGQQVTLSCSPISGHRSVSWYQQTPGQGLQFLFEYFSETQRNKGNFPGRFSGRQFSNSRSEMNVSTLELGDSALYLCASREMGANVLTFGAGSRLTVL.

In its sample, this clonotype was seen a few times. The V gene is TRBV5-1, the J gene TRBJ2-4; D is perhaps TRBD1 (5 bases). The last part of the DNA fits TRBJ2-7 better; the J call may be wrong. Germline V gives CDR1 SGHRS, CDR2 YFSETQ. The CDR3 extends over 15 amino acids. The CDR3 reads CASSFSAGRTHEQYF. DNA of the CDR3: TGCGCCAGCAGCTTCTCGGCAGGGCGAACCCACGAGCAGTACTTC.

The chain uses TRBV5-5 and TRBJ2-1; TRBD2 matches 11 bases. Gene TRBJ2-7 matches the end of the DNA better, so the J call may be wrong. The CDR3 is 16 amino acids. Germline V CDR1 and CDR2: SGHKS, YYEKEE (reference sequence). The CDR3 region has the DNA TGTGCCAGCAGCTTTTTTAGCGGGGGGGCCAAGGACGAGCAGTACTTC. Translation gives CASSFFSGGAKDEQYF.

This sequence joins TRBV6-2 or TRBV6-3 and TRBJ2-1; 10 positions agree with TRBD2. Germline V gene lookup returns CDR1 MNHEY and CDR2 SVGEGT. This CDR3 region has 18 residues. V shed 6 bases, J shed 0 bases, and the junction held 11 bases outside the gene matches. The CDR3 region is CASRPNSGGPFSYNEQFF. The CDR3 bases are TGTGCCAGCAGACCCAATAGCGGGGGGCCTTTCTCCTACAATGAGCAGTTCTTC.

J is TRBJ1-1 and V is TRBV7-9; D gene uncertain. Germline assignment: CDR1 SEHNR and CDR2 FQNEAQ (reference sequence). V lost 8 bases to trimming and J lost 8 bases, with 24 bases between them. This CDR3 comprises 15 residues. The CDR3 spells CASLKRDTDLAEAFF. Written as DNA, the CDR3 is TGTGCCAGCCTAAAAAGGGATACGGACCTAGCCGAAGCTTTCTTT.

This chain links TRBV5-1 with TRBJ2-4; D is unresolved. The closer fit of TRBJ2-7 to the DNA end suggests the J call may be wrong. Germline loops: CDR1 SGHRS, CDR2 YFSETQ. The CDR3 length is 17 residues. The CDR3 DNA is TGCGCCAGCAGCTTTGCCCCCATCCAGGACGGTCCCTTCGAGCAGTACTTC. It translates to CASSFAPIQDGPFEQYF.